Below, 16 T cell receptor beta chains from the same sample are listed, as sequenced in a study of blood T cell repertoires in COVID-19. The repertoire was sequenced with immunoSEQ multiplex PCR; TCRdb's copy has only in-frame clones and lacks some. The profile covers a few hundred thousand clones, with about 90% appearing a single time and 1.2% taken by the ten largest. The sequenced material came from PBMCs or T cells enriched from blood (not recorded which). These receptors were taken from a man aged 25 to 45 who had recovered from COVID-19.

The chain links TRBV7-8 to TRBJ2-3; tentative D call: TRBD2 (6 bases). The CDR3 loop spans 13 amino acids. CDR1 is SGHVS and CDR2 is FQNEAQ in the germline V gene. V was pared by 0 bases and J by 5 bases, with 6 bases between. The CDR3 DNA sequence: TGTGCCAGCAGCTTAGCCGGGGGAGATACGCAGTATTTT. Residues: CASSLAGGDTQYF.

The gene calls are TRBV18 and TRBJ1-2; 12 positions match TRBD1. CDR1 and CDR2 (germline): KGHSH, LQKENI. V lost 2 bases and J lost 3; bases outside the gene matches: 1. The CDR3 consists of 15 residues. The CDR3 spells CASSPGTGGDYGYTF. CDR3 nucleotides: TGTGCCAGCTCACCAGGGACAGGGGGCGACTATGGCTACACCTTC.

The V gene is TRBV6-5, the J gene TRBJ2-7, with a weak D call TRBD1 (6 bases). V was clipped by 7 bases and J by 3 bases, with 19 bases between them. CDR1 is MNHEY, CDR2 SVGAGI, per germline. This CDR3 is built from 15 residues. In nucleotides, the CDR3 is TGTGCCAGCACCCACTTAGGGGGTCGAGGCTACGAGCAGTACTTC. Translating it yields CASTHLGGRGYEQYF.

The rearrangement uses TRBV7-9 and TRBJ2-1; 7 bases match TRBD2. Germline lookup yields CDR1 SEHNR and CDR2 FQNEAQ (reference sequence). The CDR3 spans 16 residues. The ends lost 2 bases at V and 2 bases at J; junction bases unmatched: 6. The CDR3 spells CASSLHGRITYNEQFF. The CDR3 DNA reads as TGTGCCAGCAGCTTACACGGGAGGATCACCTACAATGAGCAGTTCTTC.

The chain carries TRBV11-2 and TRBJ2-7; D unresolved. The CDR3 has 15 amino acids. The V gene lost 5 bases and the J gene lost 1 base, with 15 bases spanning the gap. The germline gives CDR1 SGHAT, CDR2 FQNNGV. CDR3 sequence (DNA): TGTGCCAGCAGCAAAACCGACGGAGATTCCTACGAGCAGTACTTC. Translation gives CASSKTDGDSYEQYF.

The gene calls are TRBV9 and TRBJ2-3; 8 bases are a match to TRBD2. The J segment lost 0 bases and the V segment lost 4 bases, leaving 10 bases of the junction unmatched. CDR3 length equals 17 residues. The germline gives CDR1 SGDLS, CDR2 YYNGEE. CDR3 in amino acids: CASSSLAGQPSTDTQYF. For the CDR3, the DNA is TGTGCCAGCAGCTCCTTAGCGGGACAACCTAGCACAGATACGCAGTATTTT.

This clone was picked up one time. J is TRBJ2-1 and V is TRBV9; D gene unclear. The germline V and J ends were trimmed by 1 base and 0 bases, with 8 bases remaining between them. The CDR3 has 15 residues. Germline-derived CDR1 and CDR2 are SGDLS and YYNGEE. The CDR3 here is CASSVTMGSYNEQFF. The CDR3 DNA reads TGTGCCAGCAGCGTAACTATGGGCTCCTACAATGAGCAGTTCTTC.

The chain carries TRBV7-8 and TRBJ2-5; TRBD2 matches 9 bases. V lost 0 bases and J lost 5; bases outside the gene matches: 13. From germline, CDR1 is SGHVS and CDR2 FQNEAQ. There are 18 residues in the CDR3. CDR3 coding DNA: TGTGCCAGCAGCTTAGCACTAGCGGGTCCTACGAGGGGGGAGACCCAGTACTTC. Translating it yields CASSLALAGPTRGETQYF.

V gene TRBV6-2 or TRBV6-3 combines with J gene TRBJ1-5; 7 nucleotides line up with TRBD1. The germline V gene encodes CDR1 MNHEY and CDR2 SVGEGT. V gave up 2 bases and J gave up 7 bases; unmatched junction bases: 8. CDR3 length equals 15 residues. The DNA for the CDR3 is TGTGCCAGCAGTTACACAGACAGGGTCCAACAGCCCCAGCATTTT. It yields the protein CASSYTDRVQQPQHF.

This chain uses TRBV24-1 with TRBJ2-2, with 7 bases lining up with TRBD1. V was pared by 5 bases and J by 1 base, with 9 bases of the junction left unmatched. Germline assignment: CDR1 KGHDR and CDR2 SFDVKD. This CDR3 spans 17 amino acids. The CDR3 nucleotides are TGTGCCACCAGTGTCTCCGACAGGGCGGGGAACACCGGGGAGCTGTTTTTT. Amino acid sequence: CATSVSDRAGNTGELFF.

The CDR3 coding sequence is TGTGCCAGCAGCGTATCTGGACAGGGTGCTAGAAACACCATATATTTT. Translating gives CASSVSGQGARNTIYF. V usage is TRBV9 and J usage is TRBJ1-3, with 8 bases aligning to TRBD1. The CDR3 has 16 residues. Germline V gives CDR1 SGDLS, CDR2 YYNGEE. V was clipped by 1 base and J by 5 bases; unmatched bases: 8.

This clone was observed once. V usage is TRBV30 and J usage is TRBJ1-3; possibly TRBD1 for D (6 bases). V was pared by 3 bases and J by 0 bases, with 15 bases between. The CDR3 contains 16 residues. The V gene's germline CDR1 is GTSNPN and CDR2 SVGIG (reference sequence). The CDR3 is CAWRTRTVHSGNTIYF. In DNA form, the CDR3 reads TGTGCCTGGAGAACCAGGACAGTCCACTCTGGAAACACCATATATTTT.

V usage is TRBV28 and J usage is TRBJ1-2; 8 bases fit TRBD1. V was pared by 6 bases and J by 5 bases, with 11 bases of the junction left unmatched. The CDR3 runs to 15 residues. The V gene's germline CDR1 is MDHEN and CDR2 SYDVKM. Here the CDR3 DNA reads TGTGCCAGCAGACCGGACAGGGAGGGCTTTTATGGCTACACCTTC. Translating gives CASRPDREGFYGYTF.

J is TRBJ2-1 and V is TRBV25-1; unclear D gene. Per germline, CDR1 MGHDK and CDR2 SYGVNS. This CDR3 has 13 residues. The V end lost 4 bases, the J end lost 6 bases, and 10 bases lay between the germline ends. CDR3 nucleotides: TGTGCCAGCAGTGGCTACTTCGCCAATGAGCAGTTCTTC. Its translation: CASSGYFANEQFF.

The chain has TRBV5-8 and TRBJ2-4; 7 bases are a match to TRBD1. Unmatched junction bases numbered 2, after V lost 0 bases and J lost 2 bases. Germline CDR1 is SGHTS and CDR2 is YDEGEE. The length of the CDR3 is 15 residues. CDR3 loop: CASSLGDRTKNIQYF. The CDR3 DNA is TGTGCCAGCAGCTTGGGGGACAGAACCAAAAACATTCAGTACTTC.

J is TRBJ1-5 and V is TRBV11-2; D remains ambiguous. The CDR3 consists of 15 residues. The germline CDR1 and CDR2 sequences are SGHAT and FQNNGV. The ends were cut back, 2 bases at V and 5 bases at J, with 13 bases in the middle. CDR3 sequence reads: CASSLSGGPYQPQHF. Written as DNA, the CDR3 is TGTGCCAGCAGCTTATCAGGAGGGCCCTATCAGCCCCAGCATTTT.